These 4 T cell receptor beta chains share one sample of origin, sequenced in a study of shared clonotypes between healthy human individuals. TCRdb's table, derived via immunoSEQ multiplex PCR, lists solely in-frame clones and lacks some. The sample yields about 2.4 million clones, 93% seen once. The sample was naive CD4+ T cells from PBMCs. Subset noted: CD45RA+ positively selected. The receptors come from a man aged 18-30 years in good health. Some clones in this sample may be carry-over from other donors' samples.

The rearrangement uses TRBV11-2 and TRBJ2-1; TRBD2 agrees at 8 bases. There are 16 residues in the CDR3. Trimming at V came to 5 bases and at J to 3 bases, leaving 9 bases not matched to a gene. The V gene's germline CDR1 is SGHAT and CDR2 FQNNGV. CDR3 coding DNA: TGTGCCAGCAGCCGAGCGGGGGCCAGTTACTACAATGAGCAGTTCTTC. It yields the protein CASSRAGASYYNEQFF.

This clone turned up a few times. The chain uses TRBV7-9 and TRBJ1-1; D call uncertain. V lost 1 base to trimming and J lost 5 bases, with 8 bases between them. Germline V gene data show CDR1 as SEHNR and CDR2 as FQNEAQ (reference sequence). This CDR3 is built from 13 residues. The CDR3 protein is CASSLERRTEAFF. The DNA for the CDR3 is TGTGCCAGCAGCTTAGAACGGCGGACTGAAGCTTTCTTT.

This clone was recorded only once. The CDR3 loop reads CASSSAGRERSGELFF. The DNA of the CDR3 is TGTGCCAGCAGCTCGGCGGGTAGGGAGCGAAGCGGGGAGCTGTTTTTT. The rearrangement joins TRBV7-8 to TRBJ2-2; D is perhaps TRBD2 (5 bases). CDR3 length: 16 amino acids. Trimming stripped 4 bases from V and 7 bases from J, with 19 bases between. Germline V gives CDR1 SGHVS, CDR2 FQNEAQ.

With respect to this clone: The identical CDR3 is also encoded by other nucleotide sequences in the sample. The chain employs TRBV9 and TRBJ1-1; no firm D call. The CDR3 length is 14 residues. Germline V lookup: CDR1 SGDLS, CDR2 YYNGEE. Trimming removed 0 bases from V and 5 bases from J, with 11 bases in between. The DNA of the CDR3 is TGTGCCAGCAGCGTAGCGGGTACCTCGACTGAAGCTTTCTTT. As protein: CASSVAGTSTEAFF.